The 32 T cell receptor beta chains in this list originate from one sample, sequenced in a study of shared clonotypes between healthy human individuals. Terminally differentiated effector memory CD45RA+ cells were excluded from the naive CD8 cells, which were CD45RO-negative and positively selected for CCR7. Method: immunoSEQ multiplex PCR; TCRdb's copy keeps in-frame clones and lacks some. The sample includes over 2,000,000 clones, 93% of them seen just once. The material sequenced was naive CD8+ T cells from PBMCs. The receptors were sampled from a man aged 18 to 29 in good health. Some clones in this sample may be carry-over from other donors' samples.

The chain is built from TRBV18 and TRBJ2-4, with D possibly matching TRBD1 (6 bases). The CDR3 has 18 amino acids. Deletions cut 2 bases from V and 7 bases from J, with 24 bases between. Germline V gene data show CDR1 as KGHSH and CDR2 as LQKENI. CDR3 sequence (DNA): TGTGCCAGCTCACCATCGTTCGGGCAGGGGCCCCCGGGGAACATTCAGTACTTC. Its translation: CASSPSFGQGPPGNIQYF.

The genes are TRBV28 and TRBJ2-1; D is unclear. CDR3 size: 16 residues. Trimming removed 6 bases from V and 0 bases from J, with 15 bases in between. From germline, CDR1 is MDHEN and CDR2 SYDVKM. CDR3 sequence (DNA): TGTGCCAGCAGCCCCAGGAGCCGAAGCTCCTACAATGAGCAGTTCTTC. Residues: CASSPRSRSSYNEQFF.

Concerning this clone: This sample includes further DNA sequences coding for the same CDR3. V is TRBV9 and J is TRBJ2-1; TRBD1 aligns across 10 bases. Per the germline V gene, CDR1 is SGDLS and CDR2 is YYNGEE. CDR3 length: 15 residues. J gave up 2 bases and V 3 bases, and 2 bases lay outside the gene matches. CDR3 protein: CASSGGQGPYNEQFF. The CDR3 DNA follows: TGTGCCAGCAGCGGGGGACAGGGGCCCTACAATGAGCAGTTCTTC.

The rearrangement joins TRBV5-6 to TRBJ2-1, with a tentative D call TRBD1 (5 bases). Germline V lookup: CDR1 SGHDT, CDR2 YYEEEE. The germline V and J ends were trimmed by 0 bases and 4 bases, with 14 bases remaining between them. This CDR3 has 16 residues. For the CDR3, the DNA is TGTGCCAGCAGCTTGGCCCCGGCAGGGCAATACAATGAGCAGTTCTTC. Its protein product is CASSLAPAGQYNEQFF.

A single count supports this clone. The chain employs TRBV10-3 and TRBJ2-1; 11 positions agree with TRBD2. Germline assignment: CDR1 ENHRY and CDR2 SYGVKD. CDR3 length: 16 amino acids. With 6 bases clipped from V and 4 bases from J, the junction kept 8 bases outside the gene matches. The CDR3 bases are TGTGCCATCAGCCTTAAGACTAGCGGGACATACAATGAGCAGTTCTTC. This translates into CAISLKTSGTYNEQFF.

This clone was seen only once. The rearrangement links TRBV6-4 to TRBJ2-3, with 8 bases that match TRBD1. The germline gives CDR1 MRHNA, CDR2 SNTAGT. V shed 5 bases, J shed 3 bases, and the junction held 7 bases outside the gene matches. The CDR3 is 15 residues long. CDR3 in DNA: TGTGCCAGCAGTTCGCACAGGGGGAAAACAGATACGCAGTATTTT. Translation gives CASSSHRGKTDTQYF.

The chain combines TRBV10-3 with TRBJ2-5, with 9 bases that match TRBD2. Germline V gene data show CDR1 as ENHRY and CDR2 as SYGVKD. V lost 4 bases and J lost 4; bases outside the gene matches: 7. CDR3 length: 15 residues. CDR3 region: CAISGGAGGPETQYF. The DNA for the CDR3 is TGTGCCATCAGTGGGGGTGCGGGAGGGCCAGAGACCCAGTACTTC.

This CDR3 is CASTGKAHINEQFF. The DNA for the CDR3 is TGTGCCAGCACGGGGAAGGCCCACATCAATGAGCAGTTCTTC. The chain combines TRBV11-2 with TRBJ2-1; perhaps TRBD2 as D (5 bases). Germline CDR1 is SGHAT and CDR2 is FQNNGV. The CDR3 covers 14 residues. V lost 7 bases, J lost 6 bases, and 16 bases lay in between.

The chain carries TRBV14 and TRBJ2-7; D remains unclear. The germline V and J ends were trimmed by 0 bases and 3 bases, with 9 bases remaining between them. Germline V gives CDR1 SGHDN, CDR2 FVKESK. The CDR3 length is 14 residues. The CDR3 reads CASSQETASYEQYF. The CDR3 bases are TGTGCCAGCAGCCAAGAAACAGCGAGCTACGAGCAGTACTTC.

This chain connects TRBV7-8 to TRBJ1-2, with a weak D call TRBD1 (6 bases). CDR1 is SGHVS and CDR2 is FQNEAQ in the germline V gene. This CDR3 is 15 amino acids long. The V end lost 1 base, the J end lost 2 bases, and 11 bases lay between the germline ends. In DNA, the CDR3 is TGTGCCAGCAGCTTAGAACCCCAGGGGAACTATGGCTACACCTTC. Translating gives CASSLEPQGNYGYTF.

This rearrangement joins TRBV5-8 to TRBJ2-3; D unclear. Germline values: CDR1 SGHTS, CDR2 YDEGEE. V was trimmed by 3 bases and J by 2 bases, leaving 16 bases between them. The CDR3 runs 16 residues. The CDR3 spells CASSSPWGGSTDTQYF. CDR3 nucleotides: TGTGCCAGCAGCTCACCTTGGGGTGGATCCACAGATACGCAGTATTTT.

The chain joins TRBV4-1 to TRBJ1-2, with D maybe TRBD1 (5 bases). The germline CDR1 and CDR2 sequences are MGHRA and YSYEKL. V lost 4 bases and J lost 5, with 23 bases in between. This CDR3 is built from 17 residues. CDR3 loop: CASSPSLSWGVTYGYTF. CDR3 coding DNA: TGCGCCAGCAGCCCATCCCTTTCATGGGGGGTAACTTATGGCTACACCTTC.

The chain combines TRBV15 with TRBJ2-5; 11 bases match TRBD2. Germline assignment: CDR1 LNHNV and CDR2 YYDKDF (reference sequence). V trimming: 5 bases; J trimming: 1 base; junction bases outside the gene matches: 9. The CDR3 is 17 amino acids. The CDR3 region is CATSPMGTSGSQETQYF. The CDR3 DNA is TGTGCCACCAGCCCGATGGGAACTAGCGGGAGCCAAGAGACCCAGTACTTC. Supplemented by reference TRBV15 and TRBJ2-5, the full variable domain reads DAMVIQNPRYQVTQFGKPVTLSCSQTLNHNVMYWYQQKSSQAPKLLFHYYDKDFNNEADTPDNFQSRRPNTSFCFLDIRSPGLGDTAMYLCATSPMGTSGSQETQYFGPGTRLLVL.

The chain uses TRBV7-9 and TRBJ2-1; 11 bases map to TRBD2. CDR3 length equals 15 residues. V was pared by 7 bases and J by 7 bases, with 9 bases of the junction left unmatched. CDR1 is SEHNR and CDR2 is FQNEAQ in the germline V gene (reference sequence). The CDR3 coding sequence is TGTGCCAGCACCCCTCTAGCGGGAGGACAGAATGAGCAGTTCTTC. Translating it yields CASTPLAGGQNEQFF.

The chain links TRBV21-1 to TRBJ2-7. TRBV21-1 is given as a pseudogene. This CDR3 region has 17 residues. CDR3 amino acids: CASSKLLGGRDSYEQYF. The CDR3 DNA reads TGTGCCAGCAGCAAGTTGTTGGGGGGCAGGGACTCCTACGAGCAGTACTTC.

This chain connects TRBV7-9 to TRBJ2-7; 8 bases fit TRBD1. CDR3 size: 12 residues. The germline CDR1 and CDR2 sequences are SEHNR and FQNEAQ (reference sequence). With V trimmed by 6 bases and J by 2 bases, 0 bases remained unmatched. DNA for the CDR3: TGTGCCAGCAGGGGACAGGCCTACGAGCAGTACTTC. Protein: CASRGQAYEQYF.

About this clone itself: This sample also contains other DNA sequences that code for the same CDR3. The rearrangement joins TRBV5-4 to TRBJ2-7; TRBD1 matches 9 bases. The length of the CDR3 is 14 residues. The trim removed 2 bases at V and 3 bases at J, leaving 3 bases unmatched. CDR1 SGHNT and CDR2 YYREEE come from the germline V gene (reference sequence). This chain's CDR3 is CASSFTGGSYEQYF. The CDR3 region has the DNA TGTGCCAGCAGCTTTACAGGGGGCAGCTACGAGCAGTACTTC. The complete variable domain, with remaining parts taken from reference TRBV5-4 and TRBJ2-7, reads ETGVTQSPTHLIKTRGQQVTLRCSSQSGHNTVSWYQQALGQGPQFIFQYYREEENGRGNFPPRFSGLQFPNYSSELNVNALELDDSALYLCASSFTGGSYEQYFGPGTRLTVT.

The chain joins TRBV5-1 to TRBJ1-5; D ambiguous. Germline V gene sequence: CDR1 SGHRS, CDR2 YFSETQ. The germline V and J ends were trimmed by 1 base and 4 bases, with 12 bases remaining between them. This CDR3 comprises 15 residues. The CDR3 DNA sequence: TGCGCCAGCAGCTTGAGGTGGGTCTTGAATCAGCCCCAGCATTTT. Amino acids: CASSLRWVLNQPQHF.

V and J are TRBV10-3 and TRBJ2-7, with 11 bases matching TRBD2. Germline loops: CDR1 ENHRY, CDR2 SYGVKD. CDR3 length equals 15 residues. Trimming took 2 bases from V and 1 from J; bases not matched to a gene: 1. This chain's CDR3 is CAISETSGRSYEQYF. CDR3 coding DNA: TGTGCCATCAGTGAGACTAGCGGGAGATCCTACGAGCAGTACTTC.

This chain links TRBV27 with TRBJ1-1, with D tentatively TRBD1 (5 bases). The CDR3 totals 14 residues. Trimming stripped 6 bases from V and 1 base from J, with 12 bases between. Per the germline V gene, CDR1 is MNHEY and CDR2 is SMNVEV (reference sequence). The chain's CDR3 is CASRGEGPNTEAFF. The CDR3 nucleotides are TGTGCCAGCAGGGGAGAGGGGCCGAACACTGAAGCTTTCTTT.

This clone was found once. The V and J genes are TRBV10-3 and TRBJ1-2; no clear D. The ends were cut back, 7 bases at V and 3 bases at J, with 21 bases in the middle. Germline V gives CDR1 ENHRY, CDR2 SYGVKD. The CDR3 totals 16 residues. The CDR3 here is CAIIEGSDPMDYGYTF. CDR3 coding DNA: TGTGCCATCATCGAGGGAAGCGACCCGATGGACTATGGCTACACCTTC.

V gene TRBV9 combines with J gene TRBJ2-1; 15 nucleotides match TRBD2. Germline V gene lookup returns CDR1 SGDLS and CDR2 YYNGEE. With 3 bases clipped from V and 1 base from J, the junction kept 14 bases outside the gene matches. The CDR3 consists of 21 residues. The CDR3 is CASSGEGLAGGPIGSYNEQFF. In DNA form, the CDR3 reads TGTGCCAGCAGCGGTGAAGGACTAGCGGGAGGGCCAATCGGATCCTACAATGAGCAGTTCTTC.

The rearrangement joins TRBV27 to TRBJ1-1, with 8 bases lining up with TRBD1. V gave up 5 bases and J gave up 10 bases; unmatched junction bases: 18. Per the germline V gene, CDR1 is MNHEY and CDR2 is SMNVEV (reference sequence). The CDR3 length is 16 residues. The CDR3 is CASSPLIRGQALVAFF. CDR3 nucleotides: TGTGCCAGCAGTCCACTGATTCGGGGACAGGCGTTAGTAGCTTTCTTT.

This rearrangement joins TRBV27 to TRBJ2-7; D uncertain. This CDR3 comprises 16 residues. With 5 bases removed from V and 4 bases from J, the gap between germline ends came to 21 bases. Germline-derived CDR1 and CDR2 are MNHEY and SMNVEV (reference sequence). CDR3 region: CASSPSYTPVHYEQYF. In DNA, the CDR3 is TGTGCCAGCAGTCCAAGTTATACCCCCGTTCATTACGAGCAGTACTTC.

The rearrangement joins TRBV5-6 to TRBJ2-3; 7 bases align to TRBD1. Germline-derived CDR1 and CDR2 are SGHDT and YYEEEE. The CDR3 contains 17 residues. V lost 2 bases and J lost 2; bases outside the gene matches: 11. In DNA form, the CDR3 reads TGTGCCAGCAGCTTTTTGGACCGGGACAGAGTCACAGATACGCAGTATTTT. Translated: CASSFLDRDRVTDTQYF.

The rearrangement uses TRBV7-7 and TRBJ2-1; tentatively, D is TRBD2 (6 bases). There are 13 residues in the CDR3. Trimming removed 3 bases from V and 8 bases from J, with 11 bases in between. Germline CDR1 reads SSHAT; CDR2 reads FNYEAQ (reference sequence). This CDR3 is CASSLGLGDEQFF. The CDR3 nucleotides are TGTGCCAGCAGCTTGGGACTGGGTGATGAGCAGTTCTTC.

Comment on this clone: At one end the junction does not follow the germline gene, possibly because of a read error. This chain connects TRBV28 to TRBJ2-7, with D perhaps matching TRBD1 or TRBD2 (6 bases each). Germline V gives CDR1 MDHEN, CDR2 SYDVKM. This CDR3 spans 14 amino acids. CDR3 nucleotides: TGTGCCGGCAGTTATACAGGGACTTCCTACGAGCAGTACTTC. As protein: CAGSYTGTSYEQYF.

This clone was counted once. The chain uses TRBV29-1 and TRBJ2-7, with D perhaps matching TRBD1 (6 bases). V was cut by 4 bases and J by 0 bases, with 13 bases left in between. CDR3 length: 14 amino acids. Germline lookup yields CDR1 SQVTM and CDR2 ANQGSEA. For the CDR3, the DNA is TGCAGCGTTGGGGACCGGGACAACTCCTACGAGCAGTACTTC. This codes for CSVGDRDNSYEQYF.

CDR3 bases: TGTGCCAGCAGCAAGGGACTAGCGGGAGGCGGGGAGCAGTTCTTC. It codes for CASSKGLAGGGEQFF. The chain links TRBV28 to TRBJ2-1, with 15 bases fitting TRBD2. The germline CDR1 and CDR2 sequences are MDHEN and SYDVKM. This CDR3 region has 15 residues. V shed 6 bases and J 10 bases; nucleotides not matched to a gene: 7.

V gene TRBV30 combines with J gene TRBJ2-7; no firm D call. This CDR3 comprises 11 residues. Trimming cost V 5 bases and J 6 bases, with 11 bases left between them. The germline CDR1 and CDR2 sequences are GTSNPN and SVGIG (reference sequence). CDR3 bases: TGTGCCTGGGAAGAGGCACTCGAGCAGTACTTC. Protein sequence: CAWEEALEQYF.

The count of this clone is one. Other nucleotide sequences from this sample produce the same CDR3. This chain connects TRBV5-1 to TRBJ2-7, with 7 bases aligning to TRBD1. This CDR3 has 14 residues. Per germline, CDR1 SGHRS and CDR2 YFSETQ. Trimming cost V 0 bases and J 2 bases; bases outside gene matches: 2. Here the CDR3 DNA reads TGCGCCAGCAGCTTGGGACAGGGCCCCTACGAGCAGTACTTC. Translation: CASSLGQGPYEQYF.

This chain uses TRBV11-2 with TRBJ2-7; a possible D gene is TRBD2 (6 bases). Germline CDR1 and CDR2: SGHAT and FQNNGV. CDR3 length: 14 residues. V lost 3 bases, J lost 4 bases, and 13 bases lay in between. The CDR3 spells CASSFGSGYYEQYF. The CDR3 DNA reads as TGTGCCAGCAGCTTCGGTAGCGGTTATTACGAGCAGTACTTC.